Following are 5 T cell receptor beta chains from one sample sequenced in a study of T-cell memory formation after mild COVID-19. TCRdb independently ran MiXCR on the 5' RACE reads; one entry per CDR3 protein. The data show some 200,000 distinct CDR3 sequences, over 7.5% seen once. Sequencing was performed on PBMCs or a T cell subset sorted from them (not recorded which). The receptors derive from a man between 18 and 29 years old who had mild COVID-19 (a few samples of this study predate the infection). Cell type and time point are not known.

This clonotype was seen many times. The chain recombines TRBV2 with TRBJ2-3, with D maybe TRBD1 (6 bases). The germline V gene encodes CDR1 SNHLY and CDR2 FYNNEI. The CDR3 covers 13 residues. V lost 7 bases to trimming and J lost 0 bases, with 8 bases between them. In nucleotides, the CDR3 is TGTGCCAGCACCGGACAGAGCACAGATACGCAGTATTTT. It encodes CASTGQSTDTQYF.

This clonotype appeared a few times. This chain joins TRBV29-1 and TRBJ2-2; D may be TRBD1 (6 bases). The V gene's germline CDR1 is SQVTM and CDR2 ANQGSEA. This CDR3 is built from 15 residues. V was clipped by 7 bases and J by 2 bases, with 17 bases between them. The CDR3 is CSAAPGQLNTGELFF. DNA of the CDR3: TGCAGCGCCGCGCCGGGACAACTCAACACCGGGGAGCTGTTTTTT.

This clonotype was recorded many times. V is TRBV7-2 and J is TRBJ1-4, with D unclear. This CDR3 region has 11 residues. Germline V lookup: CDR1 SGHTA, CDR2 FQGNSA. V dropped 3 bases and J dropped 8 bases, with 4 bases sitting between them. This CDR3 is CASSLSEKLFF. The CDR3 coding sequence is TGTGCCAGCAGCTTGAGCGAAAAACTGTTTTTT.

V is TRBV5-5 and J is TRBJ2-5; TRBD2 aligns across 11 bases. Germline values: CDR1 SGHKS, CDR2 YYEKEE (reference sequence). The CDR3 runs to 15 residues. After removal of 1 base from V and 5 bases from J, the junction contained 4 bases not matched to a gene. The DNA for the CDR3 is TGTGCCAGCAGCTTGCTAGCGGGGGGCGGGGAGACCCAGTACTTC. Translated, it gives CASSLLAGGGETQYF.

Written as DNA, the CDR3 is TGTGCCAGCAGTTACTCGAGGTTGGGCTCCTACGAGCAGTACTTC. Residues: CASSYSRLGSYEQYF. The chain is built from TRBV6-5 and TRBJ2-7; the D is unclear. V dropped 0 bases and J dropped 0 bases, with 9 bases sitting between them. Looked up from germline, CDR1 is MNHEY and CDR2 is SVGAGI. There are 15 residues in the CDR3.